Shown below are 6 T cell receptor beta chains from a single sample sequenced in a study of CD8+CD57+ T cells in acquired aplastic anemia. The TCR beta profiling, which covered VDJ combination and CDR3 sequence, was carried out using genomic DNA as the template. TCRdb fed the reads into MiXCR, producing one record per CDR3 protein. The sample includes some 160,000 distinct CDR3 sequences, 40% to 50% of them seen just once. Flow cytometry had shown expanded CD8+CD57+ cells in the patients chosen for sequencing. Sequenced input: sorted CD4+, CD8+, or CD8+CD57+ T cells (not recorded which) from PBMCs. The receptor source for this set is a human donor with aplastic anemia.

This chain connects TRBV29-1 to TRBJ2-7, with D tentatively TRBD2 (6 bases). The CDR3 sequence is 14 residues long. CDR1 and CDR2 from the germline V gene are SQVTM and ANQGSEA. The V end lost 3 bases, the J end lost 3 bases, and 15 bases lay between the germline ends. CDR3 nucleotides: TGCAGCGTTGAGGGTTTGGCGGGGATCTACGAGCAGTACTTC. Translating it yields CSVEGLAGIYEQYF.

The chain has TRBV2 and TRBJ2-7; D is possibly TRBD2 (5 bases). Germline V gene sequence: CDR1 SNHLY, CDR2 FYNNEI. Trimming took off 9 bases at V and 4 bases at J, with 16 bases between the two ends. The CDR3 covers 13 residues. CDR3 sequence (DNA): TGTGCCAGTCCCGGGGTAGGGCCGTACGAGCAGTACTTC. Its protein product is CASPGVGPYEQYF. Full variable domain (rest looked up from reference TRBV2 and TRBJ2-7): EPEVTQTPSHQVTQMGQEVILRCVPISNHLYFYWYRQILGQKVEFLVSFYNNEISEKSEIFDDQFSVERPDGSNFTLKIRSTKLEDSAMYFCASPGVGPYEQYFGPGTRLTVT.

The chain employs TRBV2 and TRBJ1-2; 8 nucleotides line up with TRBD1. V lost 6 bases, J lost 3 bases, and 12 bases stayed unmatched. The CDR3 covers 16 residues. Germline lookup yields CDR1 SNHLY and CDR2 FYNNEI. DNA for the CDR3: TGTGCCAGCAGGGCGGACAGGGCTGAGAGGCACTATGGCTACACCTTC. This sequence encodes CASRADRAERHYGYTF.

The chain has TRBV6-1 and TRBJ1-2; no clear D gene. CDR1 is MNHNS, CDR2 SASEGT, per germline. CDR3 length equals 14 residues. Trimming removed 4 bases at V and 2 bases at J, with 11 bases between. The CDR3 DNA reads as TGTGCCAGCAGTGCTAAGACCTACAACTATGGCTACACCTTC. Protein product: CASSAKTYNYGYTF.

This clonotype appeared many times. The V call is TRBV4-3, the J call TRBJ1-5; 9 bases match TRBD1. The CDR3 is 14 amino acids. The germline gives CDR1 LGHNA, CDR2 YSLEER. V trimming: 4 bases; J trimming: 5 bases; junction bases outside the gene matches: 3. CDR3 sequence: CASSRDRVDQPQHF. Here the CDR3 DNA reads TGCGCCAGCAGCCGGGACAGGGTAGATCAGCCCCAGCATTTT.

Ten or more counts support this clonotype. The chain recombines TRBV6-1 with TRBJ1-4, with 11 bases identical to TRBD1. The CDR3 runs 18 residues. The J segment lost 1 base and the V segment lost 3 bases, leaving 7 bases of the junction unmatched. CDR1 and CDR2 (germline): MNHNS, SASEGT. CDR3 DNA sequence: TGTGCCAGCAGTGACGGCCGGGACAGGGGGGTAACTAATGAAAAACTGTTTTTT. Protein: CASSDGRDRGVTNEKLFF.